These T cell receptor beta chains were read from a single sample in a study of cytomegalovirus exposure and HLA in healthy donors. Libraries were prepared by immunoSEQ multiplex PCR; TCRdb keeps only in-frame clonotypes and omits some of them. The table has fewer than 150,000 clones, 88% seen once. The sample taken for sequencing was PBMCs. The receptors here all came from a woman between 18 and 29 years old in good health and CMV-seropositive. Both conserved end residues are part of each CDR3. D genes are given only for firm matches. Part of the rows lack a size; the others show once, few, many or a class for expanded clones.

j_call: TRBJ1-3
d_call: -
clone_size: -
v_call: TRBV28
cdr3_aa: CASTRSEGGQSGNTIYF
cdr3_nt: TGTGCCAGCACCCGGAGTGAGGGGGGGCAGTCTGGAAACACCATATATTTT

j_call: TRBJ2-7
d_call: TRBD1
clone_size: few
v_call: TRBV9
cdr3_aa: CASSVGGQGALYEQYF
cdr3_nt: TGTGCCAGCAGCGTAGGGGGACAGGGTGCCCTCTACGAGCAGTACTTC

j_call: TRBJ1-2
d_call: -
clone_size: -
v_call: TRBV6-5
cdr3_aa: CASSSQGYGGYTF
cdr3_nt: TGTGCCAGCAGTTCGCAGGGATACGGAGGCTACACCTTC

j_call: TRBJ1-5
d_call: TRBD1
clone_size: -
v_call: TRBV28
cdr3_aa: CASNTRGHQPQHF
cdr3_nt: TGTGCCAGCAACACCAGGGGGCATCAGCCCCAGCATTTT

j_call: TRBJ2-5
d_call: -
clone_size: -
v_call: TRBV7-2
cdr3_aa: CASSVARGRETQYF
cdr3_nt: TGTGCCAGCAGCGTGGCCAGGGGACGGGAGACCCAGTACTTC

j_call: TRBJ2-1
d_call: TRBD1
clone_size: -
v_call: TRBV18
cdr3_aa: CASSPADRGQFF
cdr3_nt: TGTGCCAGCTCACCAGCGGACAGGGGACAGTTCTTC

j_call: TRBJ2-7
d_call: TRBD2
clone_size: -
v_call: TRBV4-3
cdr3_aa: CASSPRSTSGVSLEQYF
cdr3_nt: TGCGCCAGCAGCCCCCGGTCGACTAGCGGGGTTTCCCTCGAGCAGTACTTC

j_call: TRBJ1-1
d_call: TRBD1
clone_size: -
v_call: TRBV15
cdr3_aa: CATQQPNRGLEQVAFF
cdr3_nt: TGTGCCACCCAGCAACCTAACAGGGGCCTTGAACAGGTAGCTTTCTTT

j_call: TRBJ1-2
d_call: -
clone_size: few
v_call: TRBV2
cdr3_aa: CASSEVVYGYTF
cdr3_nt: TGTGCCAGCAGTGAAGTAGTCTATGGCTACACCTTC

j_call: TRBJ2-3
d_call: TRBD2
clone_size: -
v_call: TRBV4-3
cdr3_aa: CASSQAGTSGGADTQYF
cdr3_nt: TGCGCCAGCAGCCAAGCCGGGACTAGCGGGGGGGCAGATACGCAGTATTTT

j_call: TRBJ2-2
d_call: TRBD1
clone_size: -
v_call: TRBV7-9
cdr3_aa: CASSRPGQTNTGELFF
cdr3_nt: TGTGCCAGCAGCCGGCCGGGACAGACGAACACCGGGGAGCTGTTTTTT

j_call: TRBJ1-5
d_call: -
clone_size: -
v_call: TRBV28
cdr3_aa: CASSLQGGGNQPQHF
cdr3_nt: TGTGCCAGCAGTTTACAGGGTGGCGGCAATCAGCCCCAGCATTTT

j_call: TRBJ2-5
d_call: TRBD2
clone_size: -
v_call: TRBV10-3
cdr3_aa: CAISETSEETQYF
cdr3_nt: TGTGCCATCAGTGAGACTAGCGAAGAGACCCAGTACTTC

j_call: TRBJ1-5
d_call: TRBD1
clone_size: -
v_call: TRBV7-9
cdr3_aa: CASSLGRTGENQPQHF
cdr3_nt: TGTGCCAGCAGCTTAGGTAGGACAGGGGAAAATCAGCCCCAGCATTTT

j_call: TRBJ2-7
d_call: -
clone_size: -
v_call: TRBV13
cdr3_aa: CASSAGPAYEQYF
cdr3_nt: TGTGCCAGCAGCGCGGGACCAGCCTACGAGCAGTACTTC

j_call: TRBJ2-1
d_call: TRBD2
clone_size: -
v_call: TRBV23-1
cdr3_aa: CASSQSKLAGGVGYNEQFF
cdr3_nt: TGCGCCAGCAGTCAATCGAAACTAGCGGGAGGGGTTGGCTACAATGAGCAGTTCTTC

j_call: TRBJ2-1
d_call: TRBD1
clone_size: -
v_call: TRBV7-3
cdr3_aa: CASSLRDRGVEQFF
cdr3_nt: TGTGCCAGCAGCTTAAGGGACAGGGGGGTTGAGCAGTTCTTC

j_call: TRBJ2-7
d_call: -
clone_size: -
v_call: TRBV11-2
cdr3_aa: CASSLYRYSDEQYF
cdr3_nt: TGTGCCAGCAGCTTATATAGATACTCGGACGAGCAGTACTTC

j_call: TRBJ1-1
d_call: TRBD1
clone_size: -
v_call: TRBV6-1
cdr3_aa: CASTRSLDRAVF
cdr3_nt: TGTGCCAGCACCCGGAGTCTAGACAGGGCGGTGTTT

j_call: TRBJ1-2
d_call: -
clone_size: once
v_call: TRBV5-1
cdr3_aa: CASSFNADSYGYTF
cdr3_nt: TGCGCCAGCAGCTTCAATGCAGACAGTTATGGCTACACCTTC

j_call: TRBJ2-3
d_call: -
clone_size: -
v_call: TRBV7-3
cdr3_aa: CASSFASVDTQYF
cdr3_nt: TGTGCCAGCAGCTTTGCTAGCGTAGATACGCAGTATTTT

j_call: TRBJ1-4
d_call: -
clone_size: -
v_call: TRBV7-9
cdr3_aa: CASSTLNEKLFF
cdr3_nt: TGTGCCAGCAGCACTCTAAATGAAAAACTGTTTTTT

j_call: TRBJ2-7
d_call: TRBD1
clone_size: once
v_call: TRBV19
cdr3_aa: CASSIPPNRGLSYEQYF
cdr3_nt: TGTGCCAGTAGTATACCCCCCAACAGGGGGCTGTCCTACGAGCAGTACTTC

j_call: TRBJ1-6
d_call: -
clone_size: -
v_call: TRBV7-2
cdr3_aa: CASKRERGYNSPLHF
cdr3_nt: TGTGCCAGCAAGCGGGAGAGGGGGTATAATTCACCCCTCCACTTT

j_call: TRBJ2-7
d_call: -
clone_size: -
v_call: TRBV5-5
cdr3_aa: CASSFVERRYYEQYF
cdr3_nt: TGTGCCAGCAGCTTCGTCGAGCGGAGATACTACGAGCAGTACTTC

j_call: TRBJ1-1
d_call: -
clone_size: -
v_call: TRBV5-4
cdr3_aa: CASSKQGNTEAFF
cdr3_nt: TGTGCCAGCAGCAAACAGGGGAACACTGAAGCTTTCTTT

j_call: TRBJ1-4
d_call: -
clone_size: -
v_call: TRBV11-1
cdr3_aa: CASSPSGEKLFF
cdr3_nt: TGTGCCAGCAGCCCCTCGGGTGAAAAACTGTTTTTT

j_call: TRBJ2-7
d_call: TRBD2
clone_size: once
v_call: TRBV19
cdr3_aa: CASSLASGSRQYF
cdr3_nt: TGTGCCAGTAGCCTTGCTAGCGGGAGTCGGCAGTACTTC

j_call: TRBJ2-2
d_call: TRBD2
clone_size: -
v_call: TRBV28
cdr3_aa: CASSLGLAGGELFF
cdr3_nt: TGTGCCAGCAGTTTAGGACTAGCGGGAGGGGAGCTGTTTTTT

j_call: TRBJ2-1
d_call: TRBD2
clone_size: -
v_call: TRBV6-5
cdr3_aa: CASSYSSGGREFF
cdr3_nt: TGTGCCAGCAGTTACTCAAGCGGGGGCAGAGAGTTCTTC

j_call: TRBJ2-2
d_call: -
clone_size: -
v_call: TRBV2
cdr3_aa: CASISSNTGELFF
cdr3_nt: TGTGCCAGCATCTCCTCGAACACCGGGGAGCTGTTTTTT

j_call: TRBJ2-3
d_call: TRBD2
clone_size: -
v_call: TRBV6-5
cdr3_aa: CASSYGVGLAGTTQYF
cdr3_nt: TGTGCCAGCAGTTACGGAGTAGGACTAGCGGGGACCACGCAGTATTTT

j_call: TRBJ1-3
d_call: -
clone_size: -
v_call: TRBV7-8
cdr3_aa: CASSFGSSGNTIYF
cdr3_nt: TGTGCCAGCAGCTTCGGGAGCTCTGGAAACACCATATATTTT

j_call: TRBJ2-7
d_call: TRBD1
clone_size: -
v_call: TRBV10-3
cdr3_aa: CAISTGTVPYEQYF
cdr3_nt: TGTGCCATCAGTACCGGGACAGTTCCCTACGAGCAGTACTTC

j_call: TRBJ2-7
d_call: -
clone_size: -
v_call: TRBV9
cdr3_aa: CASSVGVGSGYEQYF
cdr3_nt: TGTGCCAGCAGCGTAGGGGTCGGGAGCGGGTACGAGCAGTACTTC

j_call: TRBJ2-1
d_call: -
clone_size: -
v_call: TRBV11-3
cdr3_aa: CASSLSAWAEQFF
cdr3_nt: TGTGCCAGCAGCTTATCGGCCTGGGCAGAGCAGTTCTTC

j_call: TRBJ2-5
d_call: TRBD1
clone_size: -
v_call: TRBV15
cdr3_aa: CATSRDRETQYF
cdr3_nt: TGTGCCACCAGCAGGGACAGGGAGACCCAGTACTTC

j_call: TRBJ2-6
d_call: -
clone_size: -
v_call: TRBV6-6
cdr3_aa: CASSYSASSGANVLTF
cdr3_nt: TGTGCCAGCAGTTACTCGGCCTCCTCTGGGGCCAACGTCCTGACTTTC

j_call: TRBJ2-5
d_call: -
clone_size: -
v_call: TRBV7-7
cdr3_aa: CASRPGTGGGETQYF
cdr3_nt: TGTGCTAGCAGACCTGGGACAGGCGGGGGAGAGACCCAGTACTTC

j_call: TRBJ1-2
d_call: TRBD1
clone_size: -
v_call: TRBV5-1
cdr3_aa: CASSPDRDGYTF
cdr3_nt: TGCGCCAGCAGCCCCGACAGGGATGGCTACACCTTC

j_call: TRBJ2-2
d_call: TRBD2
clone_size: -
v_call: TRBV7-8
cdr3_aa: CASSPRVAGNTGELFF
cdr3_nt: TGTGCCAGCAGCCCACGGGTAGCGGGGAACACCGGGGAGCTGTTTTTT

j_call: TRBJ2-3
d_call: TRBD1
clone_size: -
v_call: TRBV19
cdr3_aa: CASSIGQGGFADTQYF
cdr3_nt: TGTGCCAGTAGTATTGGACAGGGAGGTTTCGCAGATACGCAGTATTTT

j_call: TRBJ2-1
d_call: -
clone_size: -
v_call: TRBV4-1
cdr3_aa: CASSQFGNEQFF
cdr3_nt: TGCGCCAGCAGCCAATTCGGTAATGAGCAGTTCTTC

j_call: TRBJ1-2
d_call: TRBD1
clone_size: -
v_call: TRBV19
cdr3_aa: CASSAGTVRYGYTF
cdr3_nt: TGTGCCAGTAGTGCCGGGACAGTGCGCTATGGCTACACCTTC

j_call: TRBJ2-3
d_call: TRBD2
clone_size: -
v_call: TRBV6-1
cdr3_aa: CASRTSGGADTQYF
cdr3_nt: TGTGCCAGCCGTACTAGCGGGGGGGCAGATACGCAGTATTTT

j_call: TRBJ1-4
d_call: TRBD1
clone_size: -
v_call: TRBV4-1
cdr3_aa: CASSRVGQGNEKLFF
cdr3_nt: TGCGCCAGCAGCCGCGTGGGACAGGGGAATGAAAAACTGTTTTTT

j_call: TRBJ1-5
d_call: -
clone_size: few
v_call: TRBV5-1
cdr3_aa: CASSLDGLSNQPQHF
cdr3_nt: TGCGCCAGCAGCTTGGACGGTCTTAGCAATCAGCCCCAGCATTTT

j_call: TRBJ2-7
d_call: TRBD1
clone_size: -
v_call: TRBV28
cdr3_aa: CASSSRDRGSEQYF
cdr3_nt: TGTGCCAGCAGTTCCCGGGACAGGGGATCCGAGCAGTACTTC

j_call: TRBJ2-5
d_call: TRBD2
clone_size: -
v_call: TRBV5-1
cdr3_aa: CASSAGLAAPRETQYF
cdr3_nt: TGCGCCAGCAGCGCCGGACTAGCGGCCCCAAGGGAGACCCAGTACTTC

j_call: TRBJ2-7
d_call: -
clone_size: -
v_call: TRBV9
cdr3_aa: CASSGAPGLPRIYEQYF
cdr3_nt: TGTGCCAGCAGCGGCGCCCCGGGACTCCCCAGAATCTACGAGCAGTACTTC

j_call: TRBJ1-2
d_call: -
clone_size: -
v_call: TRBV6-6
cdr3_aa: CASRYETIYGYTF
cdr3_nt: TGTGCCAGCAGGTACGAGACAATCTATGGCTACACCTTC

j_call: TRBJ2-3
d_call: TRBD2
clone_size: once
v_call: TRBV6-1
cdr3_aa: CASSEWEGRWTDTQYF
cdr3_nt: TGTGCCAGCAGTGAATGGGAGGGGCGGTGGACAGATACGCAGTATTTT

j_call: TRBJ1-1
d_call: -
clone_size: -
v_call: TRBV29-1
cdr3_aa: CSVSGGPEAFF
cdr3_nt: TGCAGCGTTTCAGGAGGGCCTGAAGCTTTCTTT

j_call: TRBJ2-7
d_call: TRBD2
clone_size: -
v_call: TRBV6-6
cdr3_aa: CASSPLAGEPSHEQYF
cdr3_nt: TGTGCCAGCAGTCCTCTGGCGGGGGAGCCCTCCCACGAGCAGTACTTC